Each of the 21 T cell receptor beta chains below was sequenced from the same sample in a study of blood T cell repertoires in COVID-19. The table came from immunoSEQ multiplex PCR; TCRdb's copy has only in-frame clones and leaves some out. The profile shows tens of thousands of clones, more than 90% of them singletons. The sequenced material came from peripheral blood. The source is a human donor in a cohort sampled during active COVID-19.

The chain is built from TRBV30 and TRBJ2-3, with D maybe TRBD2 (6 bases). This CDR3 region has 13 residues. The V end lost 0 bases, the J end lost 3 bases, and 7 bases lay between the germline ends. Germline CDR1 is GTSNPN and CDR2 is SVGIG (reference sequence). The CDR3 is CAWSVGTTDTQYF. The CDR3 bases are TGTGCCTGGAGTGTTGGGACTACAGATACGCAGTATTTT.

The V call is TRBV21-1, the J call TRBJ2-6; no DNA check was done on the table's D call, TRBD1. TRBV21-1 is flagged as a pseudogene. The CDR3 has 21 amino acids. CDR3 amino acids: CASSKGVQGGLTEGGANVLTF. CDR3 sequence (DNA): TGTGCCAGCAGCAAAGGAGTACAGGGTGGTCTGACTGAAGGTGGGGCCAACGTCCTGACTTTC.

The chain couples TRBV6-1 to TRBJ2-7, with D maybe TRBD1 (6 bases). Per germline, CDR1 MNHNS and CDR2 SASEGT. The length of the CDR3 is 16 residues. V lost 1 base and J lost 4, with 17 bases in between. The CDR3 sequence: CASSEVPQGIVYEQYF. The CDR3 DNA reads as TGTGCCAGCAGTGAAGTTCCGCAGGGGATAGTGTACGAGCAGTACTTC.

The rearrangement joins TRBV7-8 to TRBJ1-2, with 8 bases matching TRBD1. CDR3 length: 14 amino acids. Germline CDR1 is SGHVS and CDR2 is FQNEAQ. V shed 3 bases, J shed 4 bases, and the junction held 4 bases outside the gene matches. The CDR3 nucleotides read TGTGCCAGCAGCTTCGACAGGGGCATCTATGGCTACACCTTC. Its protein product is CASSFDRGIYGYTF. The full variable domain, its missing parts supplied by reference TRBV7-8 and TRBJ1-2, is GAGVSQSPRYKVAKRGQDVALRCDPISGHVSLFWYQQALGQGPEFLTYFQNEAQLDKSGLPSDRFFAERPEGSVSTLKIQRTQQEDSAVYLCASSFDRGIYGYTFGSGTRLTVV.

The chain uses TRBV6-5 and TRBJ1-2, with 8 positions matching TRBD1. V lost 8 bases, J lost 10 bases, and 12 bases stayed unmatched. The CDR3 consists of 13 residues. Per the germline V gene, CDR1 is MNHEY and CDR2 is SVGAGI. The CDR3 DNA reads TGTGCCAGCCGAAAGGGGGGGACAGGACTCTACACCTTC. As protein: CASRKGGTGLYTF.

About this clone: Other DNA sequences of this sample code for an identical CDR3. This chain uses TRBV29-1 with TRBJ2-7, with D possibly TRBD2 on 5 matching bases. Germline V gives CDR1 SQVTM, CDR2 ANQGSEA. The CDR3 is made up of 13 amino acids. With 4 bases removed from V and 0 bases from J, the gap between germline ends came to 10 bases. The CDR3 spells CSVVGGVSYEQYF. Written as DNA, the CDR3 is TGCAGCGTTGTTGGAGGAGTCTCCTACGAGCAGTACTTC.

The chain combines TRBV5-1 with TRBJ1-1, with D perhaps matching TRBD1 (5 bases). V dropped 7 bases and J dropped 1 base, with 11 bases sitting between them. From germline, CDR1 is SGHRS and CDR2 YFSETQ. The CDR3 is 13 residues long. CDR3 residues: CASRVDRNTEAFF. In DNA form, the CDR3 reads TGCGCCAGCCGCGTCGACAGGAACACTGAAGCTTTCTTT.

Note on this clone: At one of its ends the junction is not consistent with the germline gene, which may arise from a read error. V usage is TRBV11-2 and J usage is TRBJ2-1; TRBD2 aligns across 15 bases. CDR1 SGHAT and CDR2 FQNNGV come from the germline V gene. CDR3 length: 13 residues. The CDR3 DNA reads TGTGCCAGCAGCAAGGGACTAGCGGGAGGTTCGGTCTTC. Its translation: CASSKGLAGGSVF.

The V and J genes are TRBV18 and TRBJ2-1; the match to TRBD2 covers 12 bases. CDR3 size: 16 residues. Germline V gene sequence: CDR1 KGHSH, CDR2 LQKENI. Losses at the gene ends were 3 bases for V and 5 bases for J; bases not matched to a gene: 5. CDR3 amino acids: CASSPSRLAGDNEQFF. CDR3 nucleotide sequence: TGTGCCAGCTCACCGAGTAGACTAGCGGGGGACAATGAGCAGTTCTTC.

J is TRBJ1-1 and V is TRBV4-3; D is unresolved. The germline V gene has CDR1 LGHNA and CDR2 YSLEER. Trimming stripped 1 base from V and 4 bases from J, with 7 bases between. CDR3 length equals 13 residues. The CDR3: CASSQVGGTEAFF. The CDR3 DNA is TGCGCCAGCAGCCAAGTGGGAGGCACTGAAGCTTTCTTT.

This clone was seen just once. CDR3 amino acids: CAWNWGGVGAEAFF. DNA for the CDR3: TGTGCCTGGAATTGGGGCGGGGTCGGCGCTGAAGCTTTCTTT. The chain carries TRBV30 and TRBJ1-1; TRBD1 might be the D (5 bases). Germline values: CDR1 GTSNPN, CDR2 SVGIG (reference sequence). CDR3 length equals 14 residues. V was cut by 4 bases and J by 6 bases, with 18 bases left in between.

The rearrangement uses TRBV4-2 and TRBJ2-2; 9 bases agree with TRBD1. The germline CDR1 and CDR2 sequences are LGHNA and YNFKEQ. The CDR3 consists of 18 residues. The junction had 10 bases not matched to a gene; V was cut back by 3 bases and J by 2 bases. CDR3 nucleotide sequence: TGTGCCAGCAGCCATTGGACAGGGGATCATTATAACACCGGGGAGCTGTTTTTT. As protein: CASSHWTGDHYNTGELFF.

The chain is built from TRBV19 and TRBJ1-2; TRBD1 matches 8 bases. V gave up 5 bases and J gave up 1 base; unmatched junction bases: 6. Germline-derived CDR1 and CDR2 are LNHDA and SQIVND (reference sequence). The CDR3 loop spans 15 amino acids. CDR3 sequence (DNA): TGTGCCAGTAGTCCCCTGGACAGGGTTAACTATGGCTACACCTTC. Protein product: CASSPLDRVNYGYTF.

The V call is TRBV6-2 or TRBV6-3, the J call TRBJ2-5; D remains ambiguous. The CDR3 sequence is 16 residues long. CDR1 MNHEY and CDR2 SVGEGT come from the germline V gene. Trimming pared 0 bases from V and 0 bases from J, leaving 11 bases between. CDR3 sequence (DNA): TGTGCCAGCAGTTACTCGAGTACGGGTAACCAAGAGACCCAGTACTTC. It is translated as CASSYSSTGNQETQYF.

This chain uses TRBV18 with TRBJ1-5; D uncertain. This CDR3 comprises 14 residues. Trimming shortened V by 3 bases and J by 3 bases, and 9 bases separated the two germline ends. Germline lookup yields CDR1 KGHSH and CDR2 LQKENI. The DNA of the CDR3 is TGTGCCAGCTCACCCCAGGCATCCAATCAGCCCCAGCATTTT. As protein: CASSPQASNQPQHF.

This clone was counted a single time. This chain links TRBV6-6 with TRBJ2-1; TRBD2 aligns across 9 bases. CDR1 is MNHNY, CDR2 SVGAGI, per germline (reference sequence). This CDR3 region has 15 residues. J lost 6 bases, V lost 0 bases, and 3 bases had no gene match. CDR3 coding DNA: TGTGCCAGCAGTTACTCTTTAGCGGGAGTCAATGAGCAGTTCTTC. Encoded protein: CASSYSLAGVNEQFF.

The chain links TRBV10-3 to TRBJ2-7; D gene uncertain. This CDR3 has 16 residues. V lost 0 bases, J lost 0 bases, and 12 bases lay in between. CDR1 and CDR2 from the germline V gene are ENHRY and SYGVKD. For the CDR3, the DNA is TGTGCCATCAGTGAGTCGGATCGGCGGAACTCCTACGAGCAGTACTTC. Amino acid sequence: CAISESDRRNSYEQYF.

The rearrangement links TRBV25-1 to TRBJ2-1, with TRBD2 identical over 8 bases. V shed 3 bases and J 7 bases; nucleotides not matched to a gene: 5. Germline V CDR1 and CDR2: MGHDK, SYGVNS. The CDR3 spans 14 residues. CDR3 in DNA: TGTGCCAGCAGTGACATAGCGGGACATAATGAGCAGTTCTTC. It specifies CASSDIAGHNEQFF.

The chain is built from TRBV7-2 and TRBJ2-3; 12 positions agree with TRBD2. The CDR3 contains 18 residues. Germline V gene sequence: CDR1 SGHTA, CDR2 FQGNSA. Trimming cost V 4 bases and J 5 bases; bases outside gene matches: 13. Here the CDR3 DNA reads TGTGCCAGCAGCTCTCCTAGCGGGAGGGCCTATCAAGGAGATACGCAGTATTTT. Residues: CASSSPSGRAYQGDTQYF.

This rearrangement joins TRBV27 to TRBJ2-2; 7 bases fit TRBD2. CDR3 length: 14 amino acids. CDR1 MNHEY and CDR2 SMNVEV come from the germline V gene (reference sequence). The ends lost 2 bases at V and 5 bases at J; junction bases unmatched: 2. For the CDR3, the DNA is TGTGCCAGCAGTTTAGGGGGGGTTACCGGGGAGCTGTTTTTT. This translates into CASSLGGVTGELFF.

The chain recombines TRBV10-3 with TRBJ1-2, with TRBD1 matching 7 bases. This CDR3 spans 13 amino acids. Germline V gives CDR1 ENHRY, CDR2 SYGVKD. V lost 2 bases and J lost 3; bases outside the gene matches: 0. The CDR3 here is CAISETGDYGYTF. For the CDR3, the DNA is TGTGCCATCAGTGAGACAGGGGACTATGGCTACACCTTC.